This T cell receptor beta chain is from a study of early T cells in non-severe SARS-CoV-2 infection. Via MiXCR, TCRdb re-called the 5' RACE reads, giving one row per CDR3 protein. The table has tens of thousands of distinct CDR3 sequences, 20% seen once. This clonotype was seen only a few times. The length of the CDR3 is 16 residues. Germline CDR1 is SGHVS and CDR2 is FQNEAQ. V lost 5 bases, J lost 9 bases, and 13 bases stayed unmatched. Material: whole blood, obtained at baseline. This rearrangement joins TRBV7-8 to TRBJ2-1, with TRBD2 matching 10 bases. The sequence was obtained from an adult who was a healthcare worker with PCR-confirmed SARS-CoV-2 infection or an uninfected control (not recorded which). Here the CDR3 reads CASSRLGSGGAFEQFF. CDR3 nucleotides: TGTGCCAGCAGCAGGTTAGGGAGCGGGGGGGCTTTTGAGCAGTTCTTC.